The 4 T cell receptor beta chains presented below share a single source sample, sequenced in a study of CD8+ T cells in alopecia areata. As for treatment: oral pan-JAK inhibitor, 5-10 mg twice daily. The sequencing template was cDNA reverse transcribed from extracted RNA. Profiling relied on immunoSEQ multiplex PCR, and the TCRdb table lists in-frame clones only, not all of them. The sample holds fewer than 150,000 clones, about 61% seen once. This material consisted of CD8+ T cells sorted from blood, taken at week 4, from a patient treated with tofacitinib. These receptors all stem from a human donor with alopecia areata.

V usage is TRBV15 and J usage is TRBJ2-5; 9 bases line up with TRBD1. In germline, CDR1 is LNHNV, CDR2 YYDKDF (reference sequence). The CDR3 consists of 15 residues. J gave up 4 bases and V 3 bases, and 6 bases lay outside the gene matches. In DNA, the CDR3 is TGTGCCACCAGCAGTGGACAGGGGAGCGTAGAGACCCAGTACTTC. It specifies CATSSGQGSVETQYF.

This clone was seen once. J is TRBJ1-2 and V is TRBV29-1; TRBD1 matches at 7 bases. This CDR3 is built from 14 residues. The V segment lost 3 bases and the J segment 2 bases; nucleotides outside the gene matches: 6. CDR1 and CDR2 (germline): SQVTM, ANQGSEA. The CDR3 reads CSVEPPGGNYGYTF. The CDR3 nucleotides are TGCAGCGTTGAGCCCCCAGGGGGAAACTATGGCTACACCTTC.

The count of this clone is one. The rearrangement links TRBV14 to TRBJ1-1, with D unresolved. The CDR3 covers 12 residues. V dropped 4 bases and J dropped 9 bases, with 12 bases sitting between them. CDR1 is SGHDN and CDR2 is FVKESK in the germline V gene. In DNA form, the CDR3 reads TGTGCCAGCAGCCCTGGCCTTAACCAAGCTTTCTTT. This encodes CASSPGLNQAFF.

A note on this clone: This specimen includes other DNA sequences encoding the same CDR3. The CDR3 DNA reads TGTGCCAGCAGCTTAAGCGGTACTGAAGCTTTCTTT. It codes for CASSLSGTEAFF. The chain has TRBV7-3 and TRBJ1-1; D is unresolved. V was shortened by 1 base and J by 5 bases, with 5 bases between the two germline ends. Per the germline V gene, CDR1 is SGHTA and CDR2 is FQGTGA. CDR3 length: 12 residues.